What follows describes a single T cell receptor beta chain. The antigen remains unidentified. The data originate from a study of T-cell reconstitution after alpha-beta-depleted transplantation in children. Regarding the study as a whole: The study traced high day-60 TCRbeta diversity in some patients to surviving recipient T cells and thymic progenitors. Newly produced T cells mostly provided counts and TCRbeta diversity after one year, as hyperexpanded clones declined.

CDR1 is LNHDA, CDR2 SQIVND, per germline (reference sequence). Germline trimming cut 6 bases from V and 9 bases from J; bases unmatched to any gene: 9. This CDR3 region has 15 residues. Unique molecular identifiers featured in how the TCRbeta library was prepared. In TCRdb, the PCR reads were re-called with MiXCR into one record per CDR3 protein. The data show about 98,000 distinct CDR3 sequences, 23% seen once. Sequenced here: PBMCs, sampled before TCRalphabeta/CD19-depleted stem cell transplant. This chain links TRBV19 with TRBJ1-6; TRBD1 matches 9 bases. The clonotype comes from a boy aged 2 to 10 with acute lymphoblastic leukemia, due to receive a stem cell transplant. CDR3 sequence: CASSQRQGVGSPLHF. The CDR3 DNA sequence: TGTGCCAGTAGCCAACGACAGGGGGTCGGTTCACCCCTCCACTTT.